This TCR beta chain was found in a study of cytomegalovirus exposure and HLA in healthy donors. The PCR ran on 60 Vbeta and 13 Jbeta primers. Clones were sequenced by immunoSEQ multiplex PCR, and TCRdb holds only the in-frame ones, with some missing. Among 130,000 or so clones listed, 65% to 90% were seen once. Trimming shortened V by 0 bases and J by 7 bases, and 14 bases separated the two germline ends. The CDR3 is made up of 16 amino acids. CDR1 and CDR2 from the germline V gene are SGHRS and YFSETQ. Input material: PBMCs. The J gene is TRBJ1-6, the V gene TRBV5-1; D might be TRBD1 (5 bases). This TCR came from a woman aged 40 to 55 in good health and CMV-seronegative. The CDR3 nucleotides read TGCGCCAGCAGCTTGGTTCTAGGGGCCGCAAATTCACCCCTCCACTTT. It specifies CASSLVLGAANSPLHF.